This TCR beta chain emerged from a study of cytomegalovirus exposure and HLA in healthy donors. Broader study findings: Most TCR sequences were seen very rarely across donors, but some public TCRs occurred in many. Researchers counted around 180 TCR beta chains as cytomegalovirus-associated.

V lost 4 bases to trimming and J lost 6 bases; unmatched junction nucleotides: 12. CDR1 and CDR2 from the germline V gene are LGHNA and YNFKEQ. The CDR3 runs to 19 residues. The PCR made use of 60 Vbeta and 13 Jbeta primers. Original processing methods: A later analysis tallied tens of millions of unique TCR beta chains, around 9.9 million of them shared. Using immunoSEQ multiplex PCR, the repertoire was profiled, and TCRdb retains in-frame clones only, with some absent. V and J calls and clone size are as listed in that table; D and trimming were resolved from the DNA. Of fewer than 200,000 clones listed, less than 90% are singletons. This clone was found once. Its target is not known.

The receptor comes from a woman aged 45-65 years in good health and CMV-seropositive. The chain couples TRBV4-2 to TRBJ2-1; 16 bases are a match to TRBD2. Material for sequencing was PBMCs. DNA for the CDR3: TGTGCCAGCAGCCGCTCGGAACCGGGACTAGCGGGAGGGTCCAATGAGCAGTTCTTC. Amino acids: CASSRSEPGLAGGSNEQFF.